Detailed here is one TCR beta chain. This sample stems from a study of blood T cell repertoires in COVID-19. About the study: Sites in the United States, Italy and Spain provided acute and convalescent COVID-19 samples. PBMCs, B-cell-depleted T cells, or T cells were the source of the cDNA or gDNA that made up the material.

Cohort assignment relied on participant-reported clinical history. As handled by the study authors: Amplification of reference gene primers was used by the study to estimate nucleated cell counts. Produced via immunoSEQ multiplex PCR; TCRdb's table is partial and in-frame only. V and J calls and clone size are copied from that table; D and trimming were computed from the DNA. The data contain some 250,000 clones, roughly 89% of them seen just once; the ten biggest clones take up under 9.5%. This TCR was recovered from a man aged 40-49 years who had recovered from COVID-19. The source material was PBMCs or T cells enriched from blood (not recorded which).

The CDR3 spells CASSPTHNEQFF. DNA of the CDR3: TGTGCCAGCAGCCCCACACACAATGAGCAGTTCTTC. This sequence joins TRBV12-3 or TRBV12-4 and TRBJ2-1; D is undetermined. V gave up 6 bases and J gave up 5 bases, with 8 bases separating them. The CDR3 runs 12 residues.